The sequence of this TCR beta chain was determined in a study of spatial heterogeneity in lung cancer. For the study at large: The 60 to 90 donors had untreated early-stage non-small cell lung cancer.

Time point given: blood at routine non-recurrence follow-up after resection. The authors sequenced whole RNA from tumor, nontumor lung or frozen PBMC without sorting. This clonotype was observed many times. TCR cDNA molecules were tagged individually, and each one carried a unique molecular identifier. TCRdb independently ran MiXCR on the 5' RACE reads; one entry per CDR3 protein. The table includes fewer than 55,000 distinct CDR3 sequences, roughly 7% detected once. Germline assignment: CDR1 MNHEY and CDR2 SMNVEV (reference sequence). V shed 7 bases and J 3 bases; nucleotides not matched to a gene: 17. The CDR3 length is 17 residues.

The chain combines TRBV27 with TRBJ1-1; 7 positions agree with TRBD1. This TCR was sampled from a female donor with early-stage non-small cell lung cancer. The sample here was PBMCs, taken at follow-up. CDR3 sequence reads: CASKPREGAYWDTEAFF. The CDR3 DNA reads as TGTGCCAGCAAACCTAGGGAGGGGGCGTATTGGGACACTGAAGCTTTCTTT.